The present entry profiles one TCR beta chain with its context. Profiled with immunoSEQ multiplex PCR; TCRdb holds only in-frame clones, not every one. This sample has about 68,000 clones, with just over 90% found just once. These data come from a study of T cell changes during pregnancy in multiple sclerosis. The receptor was isolated from a female donor with multiple sclerosis, enrolled in a pregnancy study. The sample here was peripheral blood, taken in the third trimester of pregnancy.

The CDR3 region has the DNA TGTGCCCAATCCGGACATACACAAGAGACCCAGTACTTC. As protein: CAQSGHTQETQYF. The chain joins TRBV30 to TRBJ2-5, with D maybe TRBD1 (5 bases). The CDR3 spans 13 residues. The V gene lost 8 bases and the J gene lost 2 bases, with 15 bases spanning the gap. CDR1 is GTSNPN, CDR2 SVGIG, per germline (reference sequence).